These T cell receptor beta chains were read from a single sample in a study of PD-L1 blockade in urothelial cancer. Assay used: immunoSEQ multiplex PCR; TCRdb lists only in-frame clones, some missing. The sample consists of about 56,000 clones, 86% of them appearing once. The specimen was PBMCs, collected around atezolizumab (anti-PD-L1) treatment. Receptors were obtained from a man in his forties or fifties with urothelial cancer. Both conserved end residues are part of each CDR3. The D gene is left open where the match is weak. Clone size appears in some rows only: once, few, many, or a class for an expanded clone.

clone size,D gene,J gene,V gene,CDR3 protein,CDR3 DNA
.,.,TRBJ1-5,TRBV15,CATSRDNGGARPQHF,TGTGCCACCAGCAGAGATAATGGGGGGGCAAGGCCCCAGCATTTT
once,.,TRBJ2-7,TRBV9,CASSVAAALSPYEQYF,TGTGCCAGCAGCGTAGCTGCGGCTCTCTCCCCCTACGAGCAGTACTTC
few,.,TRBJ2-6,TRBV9,CASSVVPQFSGANVLTF,TGTGCCAGCAGCGTAGTTCCCCAGTTTTCTGGGGCCAACGTCCTGACTTTC
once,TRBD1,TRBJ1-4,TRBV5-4,CASSLSDRSEKLFF,TGTGCCAGCAGCTTGTCGGACAGGAGCGAAAAACTGTTTTTT
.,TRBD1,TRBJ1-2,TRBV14,CASSQLADRRIVSYGYTF,TGTGCCAGCAGCCAGCTTGCGGACAGGAGAATTGTGTCTTATGGCTACACCTTC
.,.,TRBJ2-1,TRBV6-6,CASRAGGSNYNEQFF,TGTGCCAGCAGGGCTGGCGGGTCGAATTACAATGAGCAGTTCTTC
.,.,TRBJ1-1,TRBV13,CASSLGQGRREAFF,TGTGCCAGCAGCTTAGGTCAGGGGCGTAGGGAAGCTTTCTTT
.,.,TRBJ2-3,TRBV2,CARSGSADTQYF,TGTGCCAGGTCAGGGTCGGCAGATACGCAGTATTTT
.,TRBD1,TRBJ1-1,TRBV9,CASSAQGNADTEAFF,TGTGCCAGCAGCGCACAGGGGAATGCGGACACTGAAGCTTTCTTT
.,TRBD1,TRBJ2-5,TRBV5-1,CASSLDRDETQYF,TGCGCCAGCAGCCTCGACAGGGATGAGACCCAGTACTTC
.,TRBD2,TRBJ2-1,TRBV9,CASSDRSGIHNEQFF,TGTGCCAGCAGCGACCGTAGCGGGATCCACAATGAGCAGTTCTTC
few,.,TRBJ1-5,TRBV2,CASSQRGRNQPQHF,TGTGCCAGCAGTCAGAGAGGGAGGAATCAGCCCCAGCATTTT
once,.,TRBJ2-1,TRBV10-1,CASSLGEAPYNEQFF,TGCGCCAGCAGCCTAGGGGAGGCCCCCTACAATGAGCAGTTCTTC
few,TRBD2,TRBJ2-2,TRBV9,CASSGVFSGRTGELFF,TGTGCCAGCAGCGGTGTATTTAGCGGGAGAACCGGGGAGCTGTTTTTT
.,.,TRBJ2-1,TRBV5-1,CASSSGTQYNEQFF,TGCGCCAGCAGCTCCGGGACACAATACAATGAGCAGTTCTTC
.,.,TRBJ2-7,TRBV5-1,CASSSGDRLFSYEQYF,TGCGCCAGCAGCTCCGGTGACAGACTTTTCTCCTACGAGCAGTACTTC
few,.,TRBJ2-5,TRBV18,CASSPAQGQGGTQYF,TGTGCCAGCTCACCGGCCCAGGGCCAAGGGGGGACCCAGTACTTC
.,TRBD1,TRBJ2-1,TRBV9,CASSGEGQGYNEQFF,TGTGCCAGCAGCGGAGAGGGACAGGGATACAATGAGCAGTTCTTC
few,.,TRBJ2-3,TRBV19,CASSTALIFLTSTDTQYF,TGTGCCAGTAGTACCGCGCTTATATTCTTGACTAGCACAGATACGCAGTATTTT
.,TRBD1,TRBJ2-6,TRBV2,CASSETGTGVGGANVLTF,TGTGCCAGCAGTGAGACCGGGACAGGGGTTGGGGGGGCCAACGTCCTGACTTTC
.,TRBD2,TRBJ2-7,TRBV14,CASSQAGSGSAGQYF,TGTGCCAGCAGCCAAGCGGGTAGCGGGAGTGCTGGGCAGTACTTC
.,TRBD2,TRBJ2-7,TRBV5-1,CASSLGTSGSYEQYF,TGCGCCAGCAGCTTGGGGACTAGCGGGAGTTACGAGCAGTACTTC
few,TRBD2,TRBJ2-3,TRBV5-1,CASSLAAGGSDTQYF,TGCGCCAGCAGCTTGGCGGCGGGAGGATCTGATACGCAGTATTTT
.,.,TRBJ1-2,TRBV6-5,CASRKTGTNYGYTF,TGTGCCAGCAGGAAGACAGGTACAAACTATGGCTACACCTTC
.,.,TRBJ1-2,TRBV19,CASSIPYSSLDYGYTF,TGTGCCAGTAGTATTCCATACAGCTCTCTGGACTATGGCTACACCTTC
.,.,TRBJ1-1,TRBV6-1,CASSEERGTEAFF,TGTGCCAGCAGTGAAGAACGGGGAACTGAAGCTTTCTTT
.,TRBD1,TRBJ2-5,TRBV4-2,CASSQGTGRETQYF,TGTGCCAGCAGCCAAGGGACAGGGCGAGAGACCCAGTACTTC
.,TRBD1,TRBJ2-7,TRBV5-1,CASSRGQGSYEQYF,TGCGCCAGCAGCCGAGGACAGGGGTCCTACGAGCAGTACTTC
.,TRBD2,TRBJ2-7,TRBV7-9,CASSTWTSGRYEQYF,TGTGCCAGCAGCACTTGGACTAGCGGGAGATACGAGCAGTACTTC
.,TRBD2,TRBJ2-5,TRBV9,CASDNAGAGETQYF,TGTGCCAGCGATAATGCGGGAGCTGGGGAGACCCAGTACTTC
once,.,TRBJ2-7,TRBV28,CASSSRDWSLAYEQYF,TGTGCCAGCAGTTCCCGGGACTGGTCCCTAGCTTACGAGCAGTACTTC
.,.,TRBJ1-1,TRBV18,CASSPERRAEAFF,TGTGCCAGCTCACCAGAGAGGCGGGCTGAAGCTTTCTTT
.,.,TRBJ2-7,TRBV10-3,CAISESSSGILSYEQYF,TGTGCCATCAGTGAGTCGTCATCGGGGATCCTTTCCTACGAGCAGTACTTC
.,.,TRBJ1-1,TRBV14,CASSHLGRGNTEAFF,TGTGCCAGCAGCCACCTAGGACGGGGAAACACTGAAGCTTTCTTT
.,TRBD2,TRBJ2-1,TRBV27,CASSYISGGLNNEQFF,TGTGCCAGCAGTTATATTAGCGGGGGATTAAATAATGAGCAGTTCTTC
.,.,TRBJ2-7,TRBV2,CASRFKYMLYEQYF,TGTGCCAGCAGGTTTAAATACATGCTCTACGAGCAGTACTTC
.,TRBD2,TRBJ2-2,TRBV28,CASIREEVGELFF,TGTGCCAGCATCCGGGAGGAGGTCGGGGAGCTGTTTTTT
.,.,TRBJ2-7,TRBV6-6,CASSYSDGSSYEQYF,TGTGCCAGCAGTTACTCAGACGGGAGCTCCTACGAGCAGTACTTC
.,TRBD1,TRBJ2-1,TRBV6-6,CASSYSGQALRYEQFF,TGTGCCAGCAGTTACTCCGGACAGGCCTTAAGGTATGAGCAGTTCTTC
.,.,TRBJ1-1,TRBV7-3,CASSLTVNTEAFF,TGTGCCAGCAGCCTGACAGTTAACACTGAAGCTTTCTTT
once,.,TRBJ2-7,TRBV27,CASSSFYEQYF,TGTGCCAGCAGTTCATTCTACGAGCAGTACTTC
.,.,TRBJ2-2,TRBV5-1,CASSLEGQGRGELFF,TGCGCCAGCAGCTTGGAAGGGCAGGGGCGCGGGGAGCTGTTTTTT
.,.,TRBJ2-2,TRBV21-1,CASSKDVQGETGELFF,TGTGCCAGCAGCAAAGACGTCCAGGGTGAGACCGGGGAGCTGTTTTTT
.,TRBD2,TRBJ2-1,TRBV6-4,CASSDTRGRAVNEQFF,TGTGCCAGCAGTGACACCCGCGGGAGGGCCGTCAATGAGCAGTTCTTC
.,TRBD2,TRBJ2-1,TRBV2,CASSRGLGQFF,TGTGCCAGCAGTCGGGGACTAGGCCAGTTCTTC
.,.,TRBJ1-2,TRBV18,CASSLGQSYGYTF,TGTGCCAGCTCACTCGGACAGTCCTATGGCTACACCTTC
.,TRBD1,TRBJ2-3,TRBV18,CASSTGQGRTDTQYF,TGTGCCAGCTCAACGGGACAGGGGAGGACAGATACGCAGTATTTT
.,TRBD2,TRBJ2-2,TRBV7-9,CASSHTSGRWTGELFF,TGTGCCAGCAGCCATACAAGCGGGAGATGGACCGGGGAGCTGTTTTTT
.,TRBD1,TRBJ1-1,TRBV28,CASSQTGGGKRNTEAFF,TGTGCCAGCAGTCAGACAGGGGGCGGTAAAAGGAACACTGAAGCTTTCTTT
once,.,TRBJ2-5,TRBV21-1,CASSKAPSGSSETQYF,TGTGCCAGCAGCAAAGCCCCTAGCGGGAGTTCCGAGACCCAGTACTTC
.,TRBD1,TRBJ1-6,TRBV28,CASSYGGQGGSPLHF,TGTGCCAGCAGTTATGGGGGACAGGGAGGTTCACCCCTCCACTTT
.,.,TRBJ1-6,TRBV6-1,CASSGVGGPSYNSPLHF,TGTGCCAGCAGTGGGGTCGGGGGGCCGTCATATAATTCACCCCTCCACTTT
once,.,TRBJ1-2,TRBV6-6,CASSKDTHGYTF,TGTGCCAGCAGCAAAGACACCCATGGCTACACCTTC